This T cell receptor (beta chain) was found in a study of cytomegalovirus exposure and HLA in healthy donors. Study at large: The 110 or so validation repertoires used the same platform as the roughly 670 first-cohort repertoires, a later analysis reported.

The V gene's germline CDR1 is MNHNS and CDR2 SASEGT. The CDR3 has 15 amino acids. V was cut by 6 bases and J by 1 base, with 10 bases left in between. Study conclusions and caveats: The classifier was said to identify cytomegalovirus status with high specificity and sensitivity. Within the approximately 130 validation repertoires, first-cohort TCR clusters tended to co-occur, according to a later analysis.

Generated by immunoSEQ multiplex PCR, the TCRdb table keeps only in-frame clones and is missing some. The sample shows roughly 140,000 clones, more than 85% of them seen only once. For this clone: The antigen is undetermined.

The receptor's source is a man in his late teens or twenties in good health and CMV-seropositive. The rearrangement uses TRBV6-1 and TRBJ1-6, with TRBD1 as a possible D gene (5 bases). Sequencing was done on a sample of PBMCs. CDR3 sequence (DNA): TGTGCCAGCAGGGGAGGGGTTTCCTATAATTCACCCCTCCACTTT. This encodes CASRGGVSYNSPLHF.